This T cell receptor (beta chain) was recorded in a study of blood T cell repertoires in COVID-19. Overall study: Donors in the United States, Italy and Spain gave samples during acute or convalescent COVID-19. PBMCs, B-cell-depleted T cells, or T cells were the source of the cDNA or gDNA that made up the material.

As handled by the study authors: How many nucleated cells were present was estimated from reference gene primer amplification. Profiled with immunoSEQ multiplex PCR; TCRdb holds only in-frame clones, not every one. V and J calls plus clone size are reproduced from that table; the DNA served to infer D and trimming. The sample shows tens of thousands of clones, approximately 83% of them seen only once. The length of the CDR3 is 17 residues. The V end lost 7 bases, the J end lost 2 bases, and 21 bases lay between the germline ends. Germline V gives CDR1 KGHDR, CDR2 SFDVKD. This TCR was recovered from a human donor in a cohort sampled during active COVID-19. The chain links TRBV24-1 to TRBJ2-3; possibly TRBD2 for D (6 bases). Sequences were obtained from peripheral blood. CDR3 DNA sequence: TGTGCCACCAGCGTGATTCCGGAGGGAGGTTCCACAGATACGCAGTATTTT. Amino acid sequence: CATSVIPEGGSTDTQYF.